The 25 T cell receptor beta chains below come from one sample, sequenced in a study of cytomegalovirus exposure and HLA in healthy donors. Use of 60 Vbeta and 13 Jbeta primers characterized the PCR. This table comes from immunoSEQ multiplex PCR, and its TCRdb copy is limited to in-frame clones, with some not included. Of 64,000 or so clones in the sample, approximately 67% were seen once. Sequencing was carried out using PBMCs. These receptors all stem from a man aged 35 to 55 in good health and CMV-seropositive.

The chain combines TRBV7-9 with TRBJ1-2; TRBD1 might be the D (5 bases). The germline V and J ends were trimmed by 0 bases and 7 bases, with 12 bases remaining between them. Germline CDR1 reads SEHNR; CDR2 reads FQNEAQ (reference sequence). The CDR3 is made up of 14 amino acids. The CDR3 nucleotides read TGTGCCAGCAGCTTAGCGGACATCCCGAGTGGCTACACCTTC. Protein sequence: CASSLADIPSGYTF.

J is TRBJ1-5 and V is TRBV6-1; no firm D call. The V gene's germline CDR1 is MNHNS and CDR2 SASEGT. The V gene lost 3 bases and the J gene lost 6 bases, with 18 bases spanning the gap. The CDR3 covers 16 residues. CDR3 amino acids: CASSELDSTWGQPQHF. The CDR3 DNA reads TGTGCCAGCAGTGAGTTGGACTCAACTTGGGGTCAGCCCCAGCATTTT.

The chain links TRBV28 to TRBJ2-5; the match to TRBD2 covers 14 bases. The CDR3 covers 16 residues. Germline V gene sequence: CDR1 MDHEN, CDR2 SYDVKM. The junction had 5 bases not matched to a gene; V was cut back by 3 bases and J by 5 bases. CDR3 in DNA: TGTGCCAGCAGTTTGGGGACTAGCGGGAGACACGAGACCCAGTACTTC. Translation gives CASSLGTSGRHETQYF.

CDR3 in amino acids: CATSRGWAGWLAGERTDTQYF. CDR3 DNA sequence: TGTGCCACCAGCAGAGGATGGGCAGGGTGGCTAGCGGGGGAACGCACAGATACGCAGTATTTT. The rearrangement uses TRBV15 and TRBJ2-3, with TRBD2 matching over 10 bases. With 1 base clipped from V and 1 base from J, the junction kept 17 bases outside the gene matches. Germline CDR1 reads LNHNV; CDR2 reads YYDKDF (reference sequence). The CDR3 is 21 residues long. The full variable domain, with the rest looked up from reference TRBV15 and TRBJ2-3, is DAMVIQNPRYQVTQFGKPVTLSCSQTLNHNVMYWYQQKSSQAPKLLFHYYDKDFNNEADTPDNFQSRRPNTSFCFLDIRSPGLGDTAMYLCATSRGWAGWLAGERTDTQYFGPGTRLTVL.

The genes are TRBV6-6 and TRBJ1-5; D unresolved. The CDR3 is 14 residues long. Germline CDR1 and CDR2: MNHNY and SVGAGI (reference sequence). V was shortened by 4 bases and J by 0 bases, with 7 bases between the two germline ends. CDR3 sequence (DNA): TGTGCCAGCAGTTCCCACATTAGCAATCAGCCCCAGCATTTT. Translating it yields CASSSHISNQPQHF.

This chain uses TRBV7-2 with TRBJ2-7; D unresolved. This CDR3 has 14 residues. The V gene's germline CDR1 is SGHTA and CDR2 FQGNSA. The V end lost 5 bases, the J end lost 0 bases, and 11 bases lay between the germline ends. CDR3 sequence: CASSRVKSSYEQYF. CDR3 nucleotide sequence: TGTGCCAGCAGCCGCGTGAAGAGCTCCTACGAGCAGTACTTC.

This clone has just a few counts. V usage is TRBV7-8 and J usage is TRBJ1-1; 9 bases are a match to TRBD1. Trimming removed 3 bases from V and 5 bases from J; junction bases left unmatched: 4. Germline CDR1 reads SGHVS; CDR2 reads FQNEAQ. CDR3 size: 14 residues. The CDR3: CASSFTGGGTEAFF. Here the CDR3 DNA reads TGTGCCAGCAGCTTCACAGGGGGCGGGACTGAAGCTTTCTTT.

This sequence joins TRBV10-3 and TRBJ1-2; no definite D call. The CDR3 contains 13 residues. V was cut by 4 bases and J by 4 bases, with 10 bases left in between. Per the germline V gene, CDR1 is ENHRY and CDR2 is SYGVKD. CDR3 bases: TGTGCCATCAGTGCCGGGAGTCTCTATGGCTACACCTTC. Its translation is CAISAGSLYGYTF.

This clone was recorded only once. This rearrangement joins TRBV5-1 to TRBJ2-5; maybe TRBD1 (5 bases). Per germline, CDR1 SGHRS and CDR2 YFSETQ. The CDR3 runs to 16 residues. Trimming removed 2 bases from V and 2 bases from J, with 16 bases in between. The DNA for the CDR3 is TGCGCCAGCAGCTTAAATCGGCAGGGTGGTCAAGAGACCCAGTACTTC. Translation gives CASSLNRQGGQETQYF.

The chain joins TRBV5-1 to TRBJ2-1, with a possible D match to TRBD2 (5 bases). The CDR3 has 15 residues. Germline CDR1 reads SGHRS; CDR2 reads YFSETQ. V lost 2 bases and J 8 bases, leaving 17 bases between the germline ends. The CDR3 is CASSFQRSSSDEQFF. DNA for the CDR3: TGCGCCAGCAGCTTTCAAAGATCTAGCTCCGATGAGCAGTTCTTC. The whole variable domain, filled in from reference TRBV5-1 and TRBJ2-1, reads KAGVTQTPRYLIKTRGQQVTLSCSPISGHRSVSWYQQTPGQGLQFLFEYFSETQRNKGNFPGRFSGRQFSNSRSEMNVSTLELGDSALYLCASSFQRSSSDEQFFGPGTRLTVL.

The chain joins TRBV10-3 to TRBJ1-5; D gene unclear. Trimming left V 8 bases short and J 5 bases short, with 13 bases between. Per germline, CDR1 ENHRY and CDR2 SYGVKD. The length of the CDR3 is 13 residues. In DNA form, the CDR3 reads TGTGCCATCGGGTCGGGTATCGATCAGCCCCAGCATTTT. This translates into CAIGSGIDQPQHF.

Only one count was recorded for this clone. V usage is TRBV28 and J usage is TRBJ2-5, with 9 bases aligning to TRBD2. Germline CDR1 and CDR2: MDHEN and SYDVKM. Unmatched junction bases numbered 12, after V lost 5 bases and J lost 5 bases. The CDR3 has 16 residues. The CDR3 loop is CASSRTLAGVGETQYF. CDR3 DNA sequence: TGTGCCAGCAGTCGTACCTTAGCGGGAGTGGGGGAGACCCAGTACTTC.

This clone was detected only a few times. The rearrangement joins TRBV27 to TRBJ1-1, with D perhaps matching TRBD1 (6 bases). CDR3 size: 15 residues. Trimming removed 2 bases at V and 6 bases at J, with 16 bases between. CDR1 and CDR2 from the germline V gene are MNHEY and SMNVEV (reference sequence). Here the CDR3 reads CASSLLGRGVAEAFF. For the CDR3, the DNA is TGTGCCAGCAGTTTACTGGGGAGGGGGGTGGCTGAAGCTTTCTTT.

This clone came up a few times. The chain recombines TRBV29-1 with TRBJ2-1, with D tentatively TRBD2 (6 bases). Germline loops: CDR1 SQVTM, CDR2 ANQGSEA. The CDR3 is made up of 13 amino acids. V lost 3 bases and J 4 bases, leaving 10 bases between the germline ends. This chain's CDR3 is CSVEGLTYNEQFF. CDR3 nucleotide sequence: TGCAGCGTTGAGGGACTGACTTACAATGAGCAGTTCTTC.

This chain joins TRBV7-9 and TRBJ1-2, with a tentative D call TRBD1 (6 bases). Germline CDR1 and CDR2: SEHNR and FQNEAQ (reference sequence). V dropped 1 base and J dropped 4 bases, with 10 bases sitting between them. This CDR3 is built from 14 residues. This CDR3 is CASSLVTGIYGYTF. As DNA, the CDR3 is TGTGCCAGCAGCTTAGTCACAGGGATCTATGGCTACACCTTC.

The chain employs TRBV6-5 and TRBJ1-5, with 9 bases lining up with TRBD1. CDR1 is MNHEY, CDR2 SVGAGI, per germline. Trimming cost V 6 bases and J 6 bases; bases outside gene matches: 9. The CDR3 contains 15 residues. CDR3 nucleotides: TGTGCCAGCAGGCCCCGGACAGGGGTTAGTCAGCCCCAGCATTTT. Translation: CASRPRTGVSQPQHF.

The CDR3 sequence: CSAGATTGDYGYTF. In DNA form, the CDR3 reads TGCAGCGCCGGCGCCACAACAGGCGACTATGGCTACACCTTC. The chain combines TRBV29-1 with TRBJ1-2; a weak D match, TRBD1 (5 bases). Per germline, CDR1 SQVTM and CDR2 ANQGSEA. The length of the CDR3 is 14 residues. V lost 7 bases and J 3 bases, leaving 18 bases between the germline ends.

The J gene is TRBJ2-3, the V gene TRBV5-1; D is uncertain. Germline lookup yields CDR1 SGHRS and CDR2 YFSETQ. V gave up 4 bases and J gave up 9 bases, with 15 bases separating them. This CDR3 is 13 amino acids long. The CDR3 spells CASSTDLEATQYF. The CDR3, as DNA: TGCGCCAGCAGCACTGACCTGGAAGCGACGCAGTATTTT. Supplemented by reference TRBV5-1 and TRBJ2-3, the full variable domain reads KAGVTQTPRYLIKTRGQQVTLSCSPISGHRSVSWYQQTPGQGLQFLFEYFSETQRNKGNFPGRFSGRQFSNSRSEMNVSTLELGDSALYLCASSTDLEATQYFGPGTRLTVL.

The sample holds a few counts of this clone. This chain connects TRBV29-1 to TRBJ2-1; maybe TRBD1 (7 bases). Germline CDR1 and CDR2: SQVTM and ANQGSEA. V shed 0 bases and J shed 4 bases, with 16 bases lying between them. The CDR3 is made up of 16 amino acids. DNA of the CDR3: TGCAGCGTTGAAGATCGCGGGACAGCCCTTTACAATGAGCAGTTCTTC. Its translation: CSVEDRGTALYNEQFF.

In DNA form, the CDR3 reads TGTGCCAGCAGTTTCGGTCTAGCGAGCACAGATACGCAGTATTTT. Encoded protein: CASSFGLASTDTQYF. The chain couples TRBV27 to TRBJ2-3, with a weak D call TRBD2 (6 bases). There are 15 residues in the CDR3. Trimming shortened V by 3 bases and J by 0 bases, and 10 bases separated the two germline ends. The germline CDR1 and CDR2 sequences are MNHEY and SMNVEV (reference sequence).

The V gene is TRBV11-2, the J gene TRBJ2-7, with a possible D match to TRBD2 (5 bases). Germline CDR1 reads SGHAT; CDR2 reads FQNNGV. V lost 1 base to trimming and J lost 0 bases, with 10 bases between them. This CDR3 spans 15 amino acids. CDR3 loop: CASSLVRGISYEQYF. CDR3 coding DNA: TGTGCCAGCAGCTTAGTACGAGGGATCTCCTACGAGCAGTACTTC.

The CDR3 is CASSSPGVAYEQYF. CDR3 in DNA: TGCGCCAGCAGCTCCCCAGGGGTAGCCTACGAGCAGTACTTC. This chain links TRBV5-1 with TRBJ2-7; a weak D match, TRBD1 (6 bases). The CDR3 extends over 14 amino acids. Per the germline V gene, CDR1 is SGHRS and CDR2 is YFSETQ. Trimming left V 3 bases short and J 2 bases short, with 12 bases between. Combining the CDR3 with reference TRBV5-1 and TRBJ2-7 gives the whole variable domain KAGVTQTPRYLIKTRGQQVTLSCSPISGHRSVSWYQQTPGQGLQFLFEYFSETQRNKGNFPGRFSGRQFSNSRSEMNVSTLELGDSALYLCASSSPGVAYEQYFGPGTRLTVT.

The CDR3: CASSVGTGVTDTQYF. The DNA for the CDR3 is TGTGCCAGCAGCGTAGGGACAGGGGTCACAGATACGCAGTATTTT. This rearrangement joins TRBV9 to TRBJ2-3; 9 bases map to TRBD1. Germline CDR1 is SGDLS and CDR2 is YYNGEE. Losses at the gene ends were 0 bases for V and 2 bases for J; bases not matched to a gene: 1. The CDR3 spans 15 residues. The full variable domain, its missing parts supplied by reference TRBV9 and TRBJ2-3, is DSGVTQTPKHLITATGQRVTLRCSPRSGDLSVYWYQQSLDQGLQFLIQYYNGEERAKGNILERFSAQQFPDLHSELNLSSLELGDSALYFCASSVGTGVTDTQYFGPGTRLTVL.

There are a few counts of this clone. This rearrangement joins TRBV5-1 to TRBJ2-2, with D possibly being TRBD1 (5 bases). V was cut by 3 bases and J by 4 bases, with 10 bases left in between. This CDR3 region has 14 residues. Germline V gene lookup returns CDR1 SGHRS and CDR2 YFSETQ. The CDR3 loop reads CASSYDSRTGELFF. Written as DNA, the CDR3 is TGCGCCAGCAGCTACGACAGCCGCACCGGGGAGCTGTTTTTT.

This chain links TRBV11-3 with TRBJ2-2, with a tentative D call TRBD1 (5 bases). The CDR3 sequence is 13 residues long. V lost 4 bases and J 5 bases, leaving 8 bases between the germline ends. Germline V gives CDR1 SGHNT, CDR2 YENEEA. The CDR3 nucleotides are TGTGCCAGCAGCTCAGGGAATACCGGGGAGCTGTTTTTT. Protein product: CASSSGNTGELFF. The whole variable domain, remainder taken from reference TRBV11-3 and TRBJ2-2, is EAGVVQSPRYKIIEKKQPVAFWCNPISGHNTLYWYLQNLGQGPELLIRYENEEAVDDSQLPKDRFSAERLKGVDSTLKIQPAELGDSAVYLCASSSGNTGELFFGEGSRLTVL.